The 15 T cell receptor beta chains presented below share a single source sample, sequenced in a study of T cell responses to AZD1222 COVID-19 vaccine (dated by TCRdb to the early 2020s). The sample's time point label is to be understood as: baseline before first vaccination. The library was made by the immunoSEQ multiplex PCR assay. The table was pulled from immuneACCESS by TCRdb, which kept in-frame rearrangements only. Such tables lose some clones; where checked, under half of the loss comes from unresolved V genes, and the rest has no known cause. The sample profile shows approximately 170,000 clones; roughly 92% of them were found once. Roughly 1.5% of the sample rests with the top ten. The material was peripheral blood, obtained on day 0 of AZD1222 vaccination. These receptors originate from an adult in good health.

This chain joins TRBV4-2 and TRBJ2-3, with D unresolved. The length of the CDR3 is 14 residues. Germline V lookup: CDR1 LGHNA, CDR2 YNFKEQ. The germline V and J ends were trimmed by 1 base and 0 bases, with 5 bases remaining between them. CDR3 nucleotides: TGTGCCAGCAGCCAAGTAGGGAGCACAGATACGCAGTATTTT. It codes for CASSQVGSTDTQYF.

This clone was observed a handful of times. V usage is TRBV18 and J usage is TRBJ2-7, with D unclear. V was shortened by 3 bases and J by 7 bases, with 10 bases between the two germline ends. The length of the CDR3 is 12 residues. Germline loops: CDR1 KGHSH, CDR2 LQKENI. CDR3 amino acids: CASSPSREEQYF. The CDR3 DNA reads TGTGCCAGCTCACCTTCCCGAGAGGAGCAGTACTTC.

The chain recombines TRBV7-6 with TRBJ1-2, with TRBD1 identical over 8 bases. The CDR3 is 13 amino acids. V gave up 5 bases and J gave up 8 bases; unmatched junction bases: 7. The germline V gene has CDR1 SGHVS and CDR2 FNYEAQ. CDR3 nucleotides: TGTGCCAGCAGCCGGACAGGGCAAGAGGGCTACACCTTC. This codes for CASSRTGQEGYTF. Based on the CDR3 plus reference TRBV7-6 and TRBJ1-2, the full variable domain is GAGVSQSPRYKVTKRGQDVALRCDPISGHVSLYWYRQALGQGPEFLTYFNYEAQQDKSGLPNDRFSAERPEGSISTLTIQRTEQRDSAMYRCASSRTGQEGYTFGSGTRLTVV.

V and J are TRBV5-8 and TRBJ2-7, with 8 bases lining up with TRBD1. The CDR3 consists of 17 residues. The germline CDR1 and CDR2 sequences are SGHTS and YDEGEE. Germline trimming cut 4 bases from V and 2 bases from J; bases unmatched to any gene: 14. DNA of the CDR3: TGTGCCAGCAGCCAATACAAAGTGACAGGGGTGACCTACGAGCAGTACTTC. Protein sequence: CASSQYKVTGVTYEQYF. Looking up the rest from reference TRBV5-8 and TRBJ2-7 gives the full variable domain: EAGVTQSPTHLIKTRGQQATLRCSPISGHTSVYWYQQALGLGLQFLLWYDEGEERNRGNFPPRFSGRQFPNYSSELNVNALELEDSALYLCASSQYKVTGVTYEQYFGPGTRLTVT.

The V gene is TRBV3-1 (or the pseudogene TRBV3-2), the J gene TRBJ2-7; the D is unclear. Trimming stripped 1 base from V and 3 bases from J, with 13 bases between. The CDR3 contains 15 residues. Germline values: CDR1 LGHDT, CDR2 YNNKEL (reference sequence). The CDR3 sequence is CASSQVEQPLYEQYF. The DNA of the CDR3 is TGTGCCAGCAGCCAAGTCGAACAGCCTCTCTACGAGCAGTACTTC.

V usage is TRBV5-1 and J usage is TRBJ1-3; 9 bases are a match to TRBD1. Trimming took 4 bases from V and 4 from J; bases not matched to a gene: 9. Germline V gene data show CDR1 as SGHRS and CDR2 as YFSETQ. The CDR3 is made up of 16 amino acids. The chain's CDR3 is CASSPWTGASGNTIYF. CDR3 in DNA: TGCGCCAGCAGCCCCTGGACAGGGGCATCGGGAAACACCATATATTTT. Supplemented by reference TRBV5-1 and TRBJ1-3, the full variable domain reads KAGVTQTPRYLIKTRGQQVTLSCSPISGHRSVSWYQQTPGQGLQFLFEYFSETQRNKGNFPGRFSGRQFSNSRSEMNVSTLELGDSALYLCASSPWTGASGNTIYFGEGSWLTVV.

The rearrangement links TRBV7-2 to TRBJ2-7; either TRBD1 or TRBD2 may fit D (5 bases each). The CDR3 extends over 14 amino acids. Germline assignment: CDR1 SGHTA and CDR2 FQGNSA. V was pared by 5 bases and J by 7 bases, with 18 bases between. CDR3 residues: CASSPTGAHSEQYF. CDR3 DNA sequence: TGTGCCAGCAGCCCTACCGGGGCCCATTCGGAGCAGTACTTC.

This clone was counted once. The chain has TRBV19 and TRBJ1-6; tentatively, D is TRBD1 (5 bases). CDR1 and CDR2 (germline): LNHDA, SQIVND (reference sequence). Trimming removed 2 bases from V and 5 bases from J, with 7 bases in between. This CDR3 has 14 amino acids. The CDR3 sequence: CASSIPGNNSPLHF. The CDR3 bases are TGTGCCAGTAGTATACCAGGGAATAATTCACCCCTCCACTTT.

The rearrangement links TRBV7-2 to TRBJ2-3; 11 nucleotides agree with TRBD1. CDR3 length: 17 residues. Trimming cost V 0 bases and J 3 bases; bases outside gene matches: 5. Germline CDR1 is SGHTA and CDR2 is FQGNSA. The CDR3 protein is CASSLAGTGGPTDTQYF. CDR3 coding DNA: TGTGCCAGCAGCTTAGCCGGGACAGGGGGTCCGACAGATACGCAGTATTTT.

The chain links TRBV5-1 to TRBJ1-1; D unresolved. CDR1 and CDR2 (germline): SGHRS, YFSETQ. V was cut by 3 bases and J by 4 bases, with 13 bases left in between. The CDR3 spans 14 residues. The CDR3 loop reads CASSSGVTTTEAFF. The CDR3, as DNA: TGCGCCAGCAGCTCTGGAGTTACTACCACTGAAGCTTTCTTT.

This clone was seen a handful of times. The J gene is TRBJ2-5, the V gene TRBV2, with 14 bases matching TRBD2. The V and J ends lost 5 bases and 5 bases, in that order; junction bases with no gene match: 1. This CDR3 region has 14 residues. Germline CDR1 SNHLY, CDR2 FYNNEI. The CDR3, as DNA: TGTGCCAGCAGTTGGACTAGCGGGAGGGAGACCCAGTACTTC. Translating gives CASSWTSGRETQYF.

The CDR3 DNA follows: TGTGCCAGCAGCTTAGGAGGCGGGACAGGGGCGGGGGAGCAGTACTTC. As protein: CASSLGGGTGAGEQYF. V gene TRBV7-6 combines with J gene TRBJ2-7; 10 positions agree with TRBD1. After removal of 1 base from V and 7 bases from J, the junction contained 10 bases not matched to a gene. The CDR3 extends over 16 amino acids. From germline, CDR1 is SGHVS and CDR2 FNYEAQ.

V gene TRBV19 combines with J gene TRBJ2-7; D is uncertain. Germline-derived CDR1 and CDR2 are LNHDA and SQIVND (reference sequence). The length of the CDR3 is 12 residues. The V end was cut by 5 bases, the J end by 3 bases, with 8 bases between. The CDR3 protein is CASSRDNYEQYF. CDR3 DNA: TGTGCCAGTAGTCGTGACAACTACGAGCAGTACTTC.

This clone occurred a few times. The chain links TRBV12-3 or TRBV12-4 to TRBJ1-2; the D gene is possibly TRBD1 (5 bases). This CDR3 spans 13 amino acids. V was clipped by 2 bases and J by 3 bases, with 7 bases between them. The CDR3 sequence is CASSLFRDYGYTF. CDR3 DNA: TGTGCCAGCAGTTTATTCAGGGACTATGGCTACACCTTC.

The gene calls are TRBV19 and TRBJ2-7, with 8 bases fitting TRBD1. CDR1 is LNHDA and CDR2 is SQIVND in the germline V gene (reference sequence). The CDR3 contains 13 residues. V shed 6 bases and J 7 bases; nucleotides not matched to a gene: 8. CDR3: CASRKDRAGEQYF. The CDR3 DNA reads as TGTGCCAGTAGAAAGGACAGGGCAGGAGAGCAGTACTTC.